These 29 T cell receptor beta chains share one sample of origin, sequenced in a study of radiotherapy plus CTLA-4 blockade in lung cancer. Data came from immunoSEQ multiplex PCR; TCRdb stores just in-frame clones and leaves some out. The sample records some 30,000 clones, roughly three quarters being singletons. The material sequenced was peripheral blood, taken from a patient treated with radiotherapy plus ipilimumab. These receptors came from a human donor with non-small cell lung cancer that progressed on radiotherapy plus ipilimumab.

The V gene is TRBV7-8, the J gene TRBJ1-1; D possibly corresponds to TRBD1 (5 bases). Germline V lookup: CDR1 SGHVS, CDR2 FQNEAQ. The V and J ends lost 4 bases and 4 bases respectively, with 19 bases between them. The CDR3 consists of 16 residues. The CDR3 DNA follows: TGTGCCAGCAGCTCTAAGGCCGGGACTCGGGGCACTGAAGCTTTCTTT. Its protein is CASSSKAGTRGTEAFF.

The chain uses TRBV5-1 and TRBJ1-3; TRBD1 agrees at 8 bases. The CDR3 has 13 amino acids. Germline trimming cut 4 bases from V and 8 bases from J; bases unmatched to any gene: 5. CDR1 and CDR2 (germline): SGHRS, YFSETQ. CDR3 bases: TGCGCCAGCAGCGGCGGACAGGGAGACACCATATATTTT. Translation: CASSGGQGDTIYF.

The chain recombines TRBV29-1 with TRBJ2-2, with D hard to call. Trimming shortened V by 6 bases and J by 0 bases, and 11 bases separated the two germline ends. Germline V gene sequence: CDR1 SQVTM, CDR2 ANQGSEA. The CDR3 has 14 amino acids. CDR3 sequence (DNA): TGCAGCGTCGCTGGCTACGCGAACACCGGGGAGCTGTTTTTT. The encoded protein is CSVAGYANTGELFF.

V usage is TRBV5-1 and J usage is TRBJ1-1; no definite D call. Germline CDR1 is SGHRS and CDR2 is YFSETQ. This CDR3 comprises 15 residues. Trimming shortened V by 3 bases and J by 1 base, and 13 bases separated the two germline ends. CDR3 sequence reads: CASSSDVAGNTEAFF. In DNA form, the CDR3 reads TGCGCCAGCAGCTCGGACGTAGCCGGGAACACTGAAGCTTTCTTT.

The chain links TRBV6-1 to TRBJ2-1; D perhaps matches TRBD2 (6 bases). The V and J ends lost 3 bases and 7 bases respectively, with 13 bases between them. The CDR3 is 14 amino acids. Germline V gene sequence: CDR1 MNHNS, CDR2 SASEGT. The CDR3 is CASSDRDLGNEQFF. As DNA, the CDR3 is TGTGCCAGCAGTGATCGGGACTTAGGGAATGAGCAGTTCTTC.

The rearrangement joins TRBV27 to TRBJ2-1; 8 positions match TRBD2. This CDR3 contains 16 residues. From germline, CDR1 is MNHEY and CDR2 SMNVEV (reference sequence). After removal of 5 bases from V and 6 bases from J, the junction contained 12 bases not matched to a gene. CDR3 DNA sequence: TGTGCCAGCAGTCCTTCCCTCGGGAGGGTCGTCAATGAGCAGTTCTTC. This translates into CASSPSLGRVVNEQFF.

The rearrangement joins TRBV13 to TRBJ2-7; D possibly uses TRBD1 or TRBD2 (5 bases each). This CDR3 is built from 15 residues. The V gene's germline CDR1 is PRHDT and CDR2 FYEKMQ (reference sequence). The ends were cut back, 4 bases at V and 3 bases at J, with 16 bases in the middle. The CDR3 DNA reads TGTGCCAGCAGCTCGGGGTCCCCAGGGTTCTACGAGCAGTACTTC. Translating it yields CASSSGSPGFYEQYF.

This chain joins TRBV6-5 and TRBJ2-7, with 9 bases matching TRBD1. Germline loops: CDR1 MNHEY, CDR2 SVGAGI. The CDR3 extends over 15 amino acids. The J segment lost 3 bases and the V segment lost 5 bases, leaving 8 bases of the junction unmatched. The CDR3 region is CASSQGQGRFYEQYF. As DNA, the CDR3 is TGTGCCAGCAGTCAGGGACAGGGCCGGTTCTACGAGCAGTACTTC.

This rearrangement joins TRBV6-5 to TRBJ1-4, with TRBD1 matching over 8 bases. The germline V gene encodes CDR1 MNHEY and CDR2 SVGAGI. The V gene end was trimmed by 6 bases and the J gene end by 6 bases; junction bases not matched to a gene: 3. The CDR3 spans 13 residues. CDR3 in amino acids: CASRLTGDEKLFF. The CDR3 DNA reads as TGTGCCAGCAGACTGACAGGGGATGAAAAACTGTTTTTT.

The gene calls are TRBV6-1 and TRBJ1-2, with TRBD1 identical over 12 bases. Germline CDR1 is MNHNS and CDR2 is SASEGT. The CDR3 contains 14 residues. The V segment lost 7 bases and the J segment 3 bases; nucleotides outside the gene matches: 3. In nucleotides, the CDR3 is TGTGCCAGCATGGGGACAGGGGGCGACTATGGCTACACCTTC. This gives the protein CASMGTGGDYGYTF.

V usage is TRBV5-6 and J usage is TRBJ1-4; tentatively, D is TRBD1 (5 bases). V dropped 2 bases and J dropped 8 bases, with 13 bases sitting between them. The CDR3 sequence is 14 residues long. Germline assignment: CDR1 SGHDT and CDR2 YYEEEE. The CDR3 DNA reads as TGTGCCAGCAGCTTTCAGGGAAGGGGCGAAAAACTGTTTTTT. Translated, it gives CASSFQGRGEKLFF.

The genes are TRBV4-2 and TRBJ2-7; D not certain. The CDR3 has 15 residues. Per germline, CDR1 LGHNA and CDR2 YNFKEQ. Trimming cost V 3 bases and J 5 bases, with 17 bases left between them. The CDR3 DNA reads TGTGCCAGCAGCCACCAATCAAGGCCCGCGGACGAGCAGTACTTC. Encoded protein: CASSHQSRPADEQYF.

The DNA for the CDR3 is TGTGCCAGCAGCCCCGGGACTAGCGGCATCACAGATACGCAGTATTTT. Its translation is CASSPGTSGITDTQYF. The genes are TRBV9 and TRBJ2-3, with TRBD2 identical over 11 bases. Unmatched junction bases numbered 6, after V lost 4 bases and J lost 2 bases. Germline assignment: CDR1 SGDLS and CDR2 YYNGEE. This CDR3 region has 16 residues.

V gene TRBV5-6 combines with J gene TRBJ1-2, with D hard to call. The V end was cut by 3 bases, the J end by 6 bases, with 9 bases between. Germline V gene lookup returns CDR1 SGHDT and CDR2 YYEEEE. The CDR3 runs to 12 residues. The CDR3 DNA sequence: TGTGCCAGCAGCTCGAGACTGGATGGCTACACCTTC. Its protein product is CASSSRLDGYTF.

The chain combines TRBV30 with TRBJ1-3; perhaps TRBD1 as D (5 bases). Trimming took 5 bases from V and 4 from J, leaving 15 bases between them. CDR1 is GTSNPN, CDR2 SVGIG, per germline (reference sequence). The CDR3 sequence is 14 residues long. CDR3 sequence (DNA): TGTGCCTGGTCGTGGAGGGGAGCGGGAAACACCATATATTTT. Translation gives CAWSWRGAGNTIYF.

This clone occurred a few times. The chain carries TRBV6-6 and TRBJ1-5; D is possibly TRBD1 (5 bases). CDR1 and CDR2 from the germline V gene are MNHNY and SVGAGI (reference sequence). The CDR3 has 13 residues. V lost 6 bases and J 7 bases, leaving 13 bases between the germline ends. The CDR3 spells CASSFGTVQPQHF. The CDR3 DNA follows: TGTGCCAGCAGCTTCGGGACTGTGCAGCCCCAGCATTTT.

This chain connects TRBV11-2 to TRBJ2-4; no definite D call. Germline lookup yields CDR1 SGHAT and CDR2 FQNNGV. CDR3 length: 12 amino acids. Trimming took 1 base from V and 6 from J, leaving 4 bases between them. CDR3 DNA: TGTGCCAGCAGCTTAGCAGGAAACATTCAGTACTTC. Translating it yields CASSLAGNIQYF.

V and J are TRBV7-8 and TRBJ1-1; D remains ambiguous. The ends were cut back, 1 base at V and 0 bases at J, with 6 bases in the middle. CDR3 length: 14 amino acids. Germline CDR1 is SGHVS and CDR2 is FQNEAQ. In nucleotides, the CDR3 is TGTGCCAGCAGCTTAGGGCAGGTGAACACTGAAGCTTTCTTT. Its protein is CASSLGQVNTEAFF.

V usage is TRBV28 and J usage is TRBJ1-2; unclear D gene. The CDR3 length is 13 residues. The V and J ends lost 7 bases and 4 bases respectively, with 13 bases between them. Germline assignment: CDR1 MDHEN and CDR2 SYDVKM. The CDR3 spells CASTPSVLYGYTF. CDR3 DNA sequence: TGTGCCAGCACTCCGTCGGTTCTCTATGGCTACACCTTC.

The genes are TRBV6-5 and TRBJ2-7; weak D call: TRBD2 (6 bases). The germline CDR1 and CDR2 sequences are MNHEY and SVGAGI. The length of the CDR3 is 14 residues. V was shortened by 7 bases and J by 3 bases, with 16 bases between the two germline ends. This CDR3 is CASTRAGRNYEQYF. CDR3 bases: TGTGCCAGCACACGTGCTGGGAGGAACTACGAGCAGTACTTC.

This clone was detected once. The V gene is TRBV19, the J gene TRBJ2-7; D is perhaps TRBD2 (6 bases). Trimming removed 6 bases from V and 0 bases from J, with 9 bases in between. This CDR3 has 13 residues. Germline V gene sequence: CDR1 LNHDA, CDR2 SQIVND (reference sequence). CDR3 protein: CASRMDYSYEQYF. The CDR3 DNA follows: TGTGCCAGTAGGATGGACTACTCCTACGAGCAGTACTTC.

This chain uses TRBV5-6 with TRBJ2-3, with unresolved D. V was cut by 4 bases and J by 6 bases, with 6 bases left in between. The CDR3 length is 11 residues. Germline V gene lookup returns CDR1 SGHDT and CDR2 YYEEEE. This CDR3 is CASSRTDTQYF. The CDR3 DNA reads as TGTGCCAGCAGCCGGACGGATACGCAGTATTTT.

The chain has TRBV27 and TRBJ1-5; tentative D call: TRBD1 (5 bases). CDR1 and CDR2 (germline): MNHEY, SMNVEV (reference sequence). The CDR3 is made up of 14 amino acids. Between the trimmed V and J ends, which lost 2 bases and 2 bases, there was a span of 7 bases. In DNA form, the CDR3 reads TGTGCCAGCAGTTTACAGGGTGGCAATCAGCCCCAGCATTTT. Translating it yields CASSLQGGNQPQHF.

This clone was found a few times. The V and J genes are TRBV10-2 and TRBJ1-4, with TRBD1 identical over 7 bases. The V segment lost 6 bases and the J segment 8 bases; nucleotides outside the gene matches: 9. CDR3 length: 14 residues. Germline V gene sequence: CDR1 WSHSY, CDR2 SAAADI. The CDR3 spells CASSPGQLGEKLFF. As DNA, the CDR3 is TGCGCCAGCAGCCCGGGACAGTTAGGGGAAAAACTGTTTTTT.

The rearrangement uses TRBV11-2 and TRBJ2-1, with D unclear. Trimming stripped 7 bases from V and 1 base from J, with 14 bases between. Germline CDR1 reads SGHAT; CDR2 reads FQNNGV. The CDR3 contains 15 residues. CDR3 sequence: CASKYTRSSYNEQFF. As DNA, the CDR3 is TGTGCCAGCAAATATACCAGGAGTTCCTACAATGAGCAGTTCTTC.

V is TRBV14 and J is TRBJ2-1; tentatively, D is TRBD1 (5 bases). The germline gives CDR1 SGHDN, CDR2 FVKESK. CDR3 length equals 15 residues. Trimming removed 0 bases at V and 2 bases at J, with 8 bases between. The CDR3: CASSQDRQTYNEQFF. CDR3 DNA sequence: TGTGCCAGCAGCCAAGACAGACAGACCTACAATGAGCAGTTCTTC.

This clone has a single count. The V call is TRBV7-2, the J call TRBJ2-5; D might be TRBD2 (6 bases). In germline, CDR1 is SGHTA, CDR2 FQGNSA. The CDR3 loop spans 14 amino acids. The V gene lost 1 base and the J gene lost 7 bases, with 13 bases spanning the gap. The CDR3 here is CASSLGLAPGTQYF. The CDR3 DNA is TGTGCCAGCAGCTTAGGTCTAGCGCCGGGGACCCAGTACTTC.

This sequence joins TRBV23-1 and TRBJ1-1; 11 bases agree with TRBD1. TRBV23-1 is designated an ORF whose function remains uncertain. This CDR3 has 14 residues. Trimming at V came to 8 bases and at J to 8 bases, leaving 10 bases not matched to a gene. The CDR3 DNA follows: TGCGCCAGCCGAAATTATGGACAGGGGGCAGAAGCTTTCTTT. Amino acid sequence: CASRNYGQGAEAFF.

The rearrangement links TRBV18 to TRBJ1-2, with D unclear. V lost 3 bases to trimming and J lost 2 bases, with 7 bases between them. CDR1 and CDR2 (germline): KGHSH, LQKENI. This CDR3 is built from 13 residues. The CDR3 sequence: CASSPRTNYGYTF. DNA of the CDR3: TGTGCCAGCTCACCCAGGACCAACTATGGCTACACCTTC.